Shown below are 18 T cell receptor beta chains from a single sample sequenced in a study of blood T cell repertoires in COVID-19. Some clones are missing from TCRdb's copy, which holds only in-frame ones; the method was immunoSEQ multiplex PCR. The sample lists 60,000 to 70,000 clones, about 86% occurring once. Sequenced input: peripheral blood. The receptors stem from an older woman with acute or convalescent COVID-19.

The V call is TRBV9, the J call TRBJ1-4; D possibly corresponds to TRBD1 (6 bases). The CDR3 extends over 15 amino acids. V lost 4 bases and J 5 bases, leaving 15 bases between the germline ends. CDR1 SGDLS and CDR2 YYNGEE come from the germline V gene. CDR3 region: CASSPRGGPNEKLFF. The CDR3 coding sequence is TGTGCCAGCAGCCCCCGTGGGGGCCCCAATGAAAAACTGTTTTTT.

The V gene is TRBV6-5, the J gene TRBJ1-1; 7 positions agree with TRBD1. There are 15 residues in the CDR3. The ends lost 5 bases at V and 1 base at J; junction bases unmatched: 7. Germline lookup yields CDR1 MNHEY and CDR2 SVGAGI. As DNA, the CDR3 is TGTGCCAGCAGTCTTCGACAGGGACCGAACACTGAAGCTTTCTTT. Translating gives CASSLRQGPNTEAFF.

V is TRBV5-1 and J is TRBJ1-1, with D perhaps TRBD1 (6 bases). CDR1 is SGHRS, CDR2 YFSETQ, per germline. This CDR3 region has 16 residues. Trimming shortened V by 2 bases and J by 0 bases, and 14 bases separated the two germline ends. The CDR3 nucleotides read TGCGCCAGCAGCTTAGGACAGCCTAATATGAACACTGAAGCTTTCTTT. Translated, it gives CASSLGQPNMNTEAFF.

V and J are TRBV4-1 and TRBJ2-6, with 9 bases that match TRBD1. V gave up 1 base and J gave up 2 bases; unmatched junction bases: 0. This CDR3 has 16 amino acids. The germline V gene encodes CDR1 MGHRA and CDR2 YSYEKL. The CDR3 region is CASSQGQGAGANVLTF. CDR3 coding DNA: TGCGCCAGCAGCCAAGGACAGGGGGCTGGGGCCAACGTCCTGACTTTC.

This clone was seen only once. The chain carries TRBV2 and TRBJ1-4; no clear D. Germline assignment: CDR1 SNHLY and CDR2 FYNNEI. Trimming stripped 4 bases from V and 8 bases from J, with 11 bases between. CDR3 length: 13 residues. CDR3 residues: CASSASGREKLFF. CDR3 coding DNA: TGTGCCAGCAGTGCATCGGGGAGGGAAAAACTGTTTTTT.

The chain has TRBV12-5 and TRBJ2-2, with 11 bases that match TRBD1. Germline trimming cut 5 bases from V and 6 bases from J; bases unmatched to any gene: 5. CDR1 and CDR2 from the germline V gene are LGHNT and FRNRAP. This CDR3 spans 15 amino acids. The CDR3 reads CASGTRDRGAGELFF. The CDR3 DNA follows: TGTGCTAGTGGTACAAGGGACAGGGGGGCCGGGGAGCTGTTTTTT.

This chain connects TRBV14 to TRBJ1-2; no clear D. The CDR3 spans 12 residues. Trimming pared 1 base from V and 9 bases from J, leaving 9 bases between. CDR1 and CDR2 (germline): SGHDN, FVKESK. CDR3 sequence (DNA): TGTGCCAGCAGCCAAGCGAGGGTTAGCTACACCTTC. Residues: CASSQARVSYTF.

The chain employs TRBV19 and TRBJ2-3; 14 bases line up with TRBD2. There are 16 residues in the CDR3. CDR1 and CDR2 (germline): LNHDA, SQIVND (reference sequence). Trimming at V came to 6 bases and at J to 4 bases, leaving 6 bases not matched to a gene. The CDR3 DNA reads as TGTGCCAGTAGCCGTCGACTAGCGGGAGGGTCAGATACGCAGTATTTT. Amino acids: CASSRRLAGGSDTQYF.

This clone was observed a few times. The chain carries TRBV19 and TRBJ2-7; D may be TRBD1 (6 bases). V was clipped by 5 bases and J by 6 bases, with 20 bases between them. Germline V gene data show CDR1 as LNHDA and CDR2 as SQIVND (reference sequence). The CDR3 totals 15 residues. CDR3 region: CASSQNPGHGTEQYF. DNA for the CDR3: TGTGCCAGTAGTCAGAACCCGGGACACGGGACCGAGCAGTACTTC. Combining the CDR3 with reference TRBV19 and TRBJ2-7 gives the whole variable domain DGGITQSPKYLFRKEGQNVTLSCEQNLNHDAMYWYRQDPGQGLRLIYYSQIVNDFQKGDIAEGYSVSREKKESFPLTVTSAQKNPTAFYLCASSQNPGHGTEQYFGPGTRLTVT.

This chain joins TRBV14 and TRBJ1-1, with unresolved D. V was clipped by 4 bases and J by 7 bases, with 10 bases between them. Germline-derived CDR1 and CDR2 are SGHDN and FVKESK. The CDR3 totals 12 residues. The CDR3 DNA sequence: TGTGCCAGCAGCCCGCGTTACAGTGAAGCTTTCTTT. The encoded protein is CASSPRYSEAFF.

This sequence joins TRBV28 and TRBJ2-7; TRBD2 matches 7 bases. Trimming cost V 10 bases and J 0 bases; bases outside gene matches: 6. CDR3 size: 13 residues. In germline, CDR1 is MDHEN, CDR2 SYDVKM. As DNA, the CDR3 is TGTGCCATCGTGGGGGGGAGCTCCTACGAGCAGTACTTC. It encodes CAIVGGSSYEQYF.

V is TRBV7-3 and J is TRBJ2-7; the D gene is possibly TRBD2 (6 bases). The CDR3 loop spans 13 amino acids. Germline V CDR1 and CDR2: SGHTA, FQGTGA. V lost 2 bases, J lost 6 bases, and 11 bases lay in between. This CDR3 is CASSLGGAGEQYF. CDR3 DNA: TGTGCCAGCAGCTTAGGAGGAGCGGGCGAGCAGTACTTC.

The V call is TRBV30, the J call TRBJ1-2; no firm D call. This CDR3 comprises 13 residues. V lost 3 bases and J lost 0, with 8 bases in between. From germline, CDR1 is GTSNPN and CDR2 SVGIG (reference sequence). The CDR3 region has the DNA TGTGCCTGGAGGCCGGCGGCTAACTATGGCTACACCTTC. Amino acid sequence: CAWRPAANYGYTF.

This CDR3 reads CASSFSGGTEAFF. CDR3 coding DNA: TGTGCCAGCAGTTTTTCGGGTGGGACTGAAGCTTTCTTT. The chain employs TRBV12-3 or TRBV12-4 and TRBJ1-1, with D unresolved. The CDR3 extends over 13 amino acids. Trimming removed 3 bases from V and 5 bases from J, with 10 bases in between.

The chain has TRBV5-1 and TRBJ1-5; 10 bases align to TRBD1. Germline V gene lookup returns CDR1 SGHRS and CDR2 YFSETQ. This CDR3 is 16 amino acids long. Unmatched junction bases numbered 6, after V lost 2 bases and J lost 4 bases. The CDR3 spells CASSFGTGDGNQPQHF. CDR3 sequence (DNA): TGCGCCAGCAGCTTCGGGACAGGGGATGGAAATCAGCCCCAGCATTTT.

Written as DNA, the CDR3 is TGTGCCTGCCTAAAAGGGGGGGGCAAGGAAAAACTGTTTTTT. This codes for CACLKGGGKEKLFF. The chain links TRBV30 to TRBJ1-4; D may be TRBD1 (6 bases). In germline, CDR1 is GTSNPN, CDR2 SVGIG (reference sequence). This CDR3 has 14 amino acids. Trimming stripped 6 bases from V and 8 bases from J, with 19 bases between.

The gene calls are TRBV7-8 and TRBJ1-1; no firm D call. Germline V lookup: CDR1 SGHVS, CDR2 FQNEAQ. The length of the CDR3 is 13 residues. V lost 3 bases and J 5 bases, leaving 10 bases between the germline ends. The CDR3 here is CASSFAPRTEAFF. The CDR3 DNA reads TGTGCCAGCAGCTTCGCACCGAGGACTGAAGCTTTCTTT.

The V call is TRBV5-1, the J call TRBJ2-1; 9 bases match TRBD2. The CDR3 has 17 residues. J lost 4 bases, V lost 0 bases, and 8 bases had no gene match. Germline lookup yields CDR1 SGHRS and CDR2 YFSETQ. DNA of the CDR3: TGCGCCAGCAGCTTGGAGGCTAGCGGGGAATATTACAATGAGCAGTTCTTC. Encoded protein: CASSLEASGEYYNEQFF.